The sequence of this TCR beta chain was determined in a study of PD-L1 blockade in urothelial cancer (dated by TCRdb to between 2016 and 2019). Regarding the research as a whole: All patients started therapy in about 2014 and received atezolizumab 1,200 mg intravenously every 3 weeks. About 85% of the roughly 29 patients were identified as males with urothelial cancer of bladder origin, and a prior smoking history was reported by 18 of 29 patients. Patients had an ECOG performance status of 0 or 1 and had received between 0 and 3 prior chemotherapy regimens. Blood samples were analyzed at 3 weeks after treatment start (second dose) and at 6 weeks after treatment start. Blood samples yielded a median of around 150,000 T cells and tens of thousands of unique TCRs, with median clonality around 0.083. Somatic, immune and clinical correlates of response to PD-L1 blockade with atezolizumab in urothelial cancer were the focus of an exploratory multi-omic analysis. Pretreatment tumor samples, along with matched peripheral blood collected serially before and after atezolizumab treatment, underwent TCR sequencing. Durable clinical benefit was defined as progression-free survival longer than 6 months, and TCR features were also tested against progression-free and overall survival. In the same patients, whole exome sequencing and RNA sequencing of pretreatment tumors were performed in addition to TCR sequencing. Durable clinical benefit was achieved by nine patients and was not achieved by 20 patients. Pretreatment blood TCR-seq was available for under 35 patients, at least one posttreatment blood collection was obtained for about 24 patients, and tumor TCR-seq was available for about 24 patients.

Of note for this clone: Its antigen is still unknown. Base-call qualities are not available, and no considerably larger clone is one nucleotide away.

A total of around 30 patients with locally advanced or metastatic urothelial carcinoma, treated at Memorial Sloan Kettering on a trial protocol, made up the cohort. Peripheral blood mononuclear cells were collected pretreatment and during treatment, with between 1 and 8 total time points per patient. The Qiagen DNeasy Blood extraction kit was used to purify genomic DNA from total PBMCs and tumor samples. PBMCs were collected pretreatment and during treatment, and were isolated and stored as previously described. CDR1 and CDR2 are drawn from the germline V gene: LGHNA, YSLEER. The CDR3 starts with the cysteine, ends with the phenylalanine, and has 14 residues. CDR3 DNA is the only sequence kept; it has 42 bases, read in frame from the first base. V and J are truncated by 4 bases and 3 bases respectively, leaving an intervening sequence of 13 bases. The study at large found these results: Improved progression-free and overall survival was associated with having pretreatment peripheral blood TCR clonality below the median. Small sample size (n of about 30) and many exploratory analyses mean the results are intended to be hypothesis-generating. At 3 weeks after the start of treatment, tumor-associated TCR clones in peripheral blood had expanded more in patients with durable benefit (n of about 22, p = 0.022).

Each PCR received spiked-in synthetic TCR analog templates so that absolute template abundance could be estimated from read counts. The immunoSEQ assay used bias-controlled V and J gene primers to amplify TCRbeta CDR3 regions from genomic DNA. Sequencing of rearranged TCRbeta segments was done at approximately 20X coverage. In the source study's methods: Clustering was used to correct sequencing errors, and CDR3s were annotated against IMGT to assign V, D and J genes. Only productive TCRbeta rearrangements were used in downstream analyses, excluding out-of-frame or stop-codon sequences. Clonality was calculated as one minus the Shannon entropy normalized by the log of the number of unique productive sequences. Clones differing between time points or between blood and tumor were identified using Fisher's exact test with Benjamini-Hochberg correction, with an adjusted p below 0.01 applied as the threshold. Not all clones reach the TCRdb copy of this immuneACCESS table, which keeps in-frame sequences only. Checked studies attribute under half of the gap to unresolved V genes and leave the rest unexplained. V, J and clone size are those of that table, while D and trimming were read from the DNA. The sample yields some 80,000 clones; about nine tenths were counted once. The ten biggest clones cover around 5% of the sample.

Sequencing was performed on PBMCs, taken around atezolizumab (anti-PD-L1) treatment. The clonotype originates from a woman aged 65 to 85 with urothelial cancer. Recombination connected TRBV4-3 to TRBJ2-7; a tentative D match to TRBD2 spans 6 bases. CDR3 loop: CASSRGEFGYEQYF. The nucleotides are TGCGCCAGCAGCCGGGGGGAGTTCGGCTACGAGCAGTACTTC.